This T cell receptor beta chain emerged from a study of T cell repertoires in aging, cancer and after chemotherapy. Amplification of TCR beta used genomic DNA extracted from peripheral blood. By proportion, this clonotype is medium-sized (0.01 to 0.1%). TRB rearrangements spanning V, D and J were amplified using mixed TRB-A/B primers. TCRdb reprocessed the multiplex PCR reads via MiXCR and lists one record per CDR3 protein. The table lists about 13,000 distinct CDR3 sequences, roughly 28% of them singletons, with about 2.8% in the top ten. This CDR3 contains 14 residues. Germline CDR1 SGHAT, CDR2 FQNNGV. The V end was cut by 5 bases, the J end by 10 bases, with 15 bases between.

This receptor was obtained from a human donor in good health. The sequencing sample was made of blood. V gene TRBV11-2 combines with J gene TRBJ1-6, with a possible D match to TRBD1 (5 bases). CDR3 nucleotide sequence: TGTGCCAGCAGCCAAGTTGCAGGGAGGTCACCCCTCCACTTT. Encoded protein: CASSQVAGRSPLHF.